Listed below are T cell receptor beta chains from one sample, sequenced in a study of blood T cell repertoires in COVID-19. Using immunoSEQ multiplex PCR, the repertoire was profiled, and TCRdb retains in-frame clones only, with some absent. The sample includes roughly 250,000 clones, approximately 86% of them seen just once. The sequenced sample was peripheral blood. The receptors come from a human donor with COVID-19, enrolled during active disease. The donor label of this sample is uncertain. The CDR3 runs from the conserved cysteine through the conserved F or W. Each record gives: V gene, clone size, J gene, D gene, CDR3 DNA, CDR3 protein. D genes are given only for firm matches. Not all rows give a size; the values are once, few, many and, for expanded clones, a class.

V gene: TRBV6-2/TRBV6-3
clone size: NA
J gene: TRBJ2-2
D gene: NA
CDR3 DNA: TGTGCCAGCAGTTACTTTCAGGCGAACACCGGGGAGCTGTTTTTT
CDR3 protein: CASSYFQANTGELFF

V gene: TRBV29-1
clone size: NA
J gene: TRBJ1-1
D gene: NA
CDR3 DNA: TGCAGCGGGACGAAAGGGGGGAACACTGAAGCTTTCTTT
CDR3 protein: CSGTKGGNTEAFF

V gene: TRBV28
clone size: once
J gene: TRBJ1-1
D gene: TRBD1
CDR3 DNA: TGTGCCAGCAGCCCCCCGGGACAGGGGTGGAACACTGAAGCTTTCTTT
CDR3 protein: CASSPPGQGWNTEAFF

V gene: TRBV15
clone size: NA
J gene: TRBJ1-1
D gene: NA
CDR3 DNA: TGTGCCACCAGCAGAGATGTTGCCAGGAACACTGAAGCTTTCTTT
CDR3 protein: CATSRDVARNTEAFF

V gene: TRBV18
clone size: few
J gene: TRBJ1-5
D gene: NA
CDR3 DNA: TGTGCCAGCTCACCCACGACAGGTAGCAATCAGCCCCAGCATTTT
CDR3 protein: CASSPTTGSNQPQHF

V gene: TRBV28
clone size: NA
J gene: TRBJ1-6
D gene: NA
CDR3 DNA: TGTGCCAGCAGTTTAAAGAGCCCCAATTCACCCCTCCACTTT
CDR3 protein: CASSLKSPNSPLHF

V gene: TRBV28
clone size: NA
J gene: TRBJ2-3
D gene: TRBD2
CDR3 DNA: TGTGCCAGCAGCACCTCCGGGACTAGCTTCACAGATACGCAGTATTTT
CDR3 protein: CASSTSGTSFTDTQYF

V gene: TRBV7-9
clone size: NA
J gene: TRBJ1-4
D gene: TRBD1
CDR3 DNA: TGTGCCAGCAGCTTAGGAGACAGGGAGTATGAAAAACTGTTTTTT
CDR3 protein: CASSLGDREYEKLFF

V gene: TRBV19
clone size: NA
J gene: TRBJ2-1
D gene: TRBD2
CDR3 DNA: TGTGCCAGTAGTGTTGCTAGCGGGACCTACAATGAGCAGTTCTTC
CDR3 protein: CASSVASGTYNEQFF

V gene: TRBV7-2
clone size: NA
J gene: TRBJ1-2
D gene: NA
CDR3 DNA: TGTGCCAGCAGCTTCAGACAGATATATGGCTACACCTTC
CDR3 protein: CASSFRQIYGYTF

V gene: TRBV18
clone size: NA
J gene: TRBJ2-2
D gene: NA
CDR3 DNA: TGTGCCAGCTCCCGGGACTCACAGGACACCGGGGAGCTGTTTTTT
CDR3 protein: CASSRDSQDTGELFF

V gene: TRBV9
clone size: NA
J gene: TRBJ2-7
D gene: TRBD1
CDR3 DNA: TGTGCCAGCAGCGTAGGTTACCTGAAAGGACAGGGAACCCACGAGCAGTACTTC
CDR3 protein: CASSVGYLKGQGTHEQYF

V gene: TRBV4-3
clone size: NA
J gene: TRBJ2-1
D gene: TRBD2
CDR3 DNA: TGCGCCAGCAGCCCATCTCGAGCCCGGACTAGCGGGAGAGGTGAGCAGTTCTTC
CDR3 protein: CASSPSRARTSGRGEQFF

V gene: TRBV27
clone size: NA
J gene: TRBJ1-2
D gene: NA
CDR3 DNA: TGTGCCAGCAGTTCCCTCGGGACAACTCTGACGGGATATGGCTACACCTTC
CDR3 protein: CASSSLGTTLTGYGYTF

V gene: TRBV19
clone size: once
J gene: TRBJ2-7
D gene: NA
CDR3 DNA: TGTGCCAGTAGTATTGATACAGACTACGAGCAGTACTTC
CDR3 protein: CASSIDTDYEQYF

V gene: TRBV9
clone size: few
J gene: TRBJ2-7
D gene: TRBD1
CDR3 DNA: TGTGCCAGCAGCGGAACAGGGGGCTCGAACCCCGCCACCACCGAGCAGTACTTC
CDR3 protein: CASSGTGGSNPATTEQYF

V gene: TRBV28
clone size: NA
J gene: TRBJ2-7
D gene: NA
CDR3 DNA: TGTGCCAGCAGTTTCGCGGGGAATTCCTACGAGCAGTACTTC
CDR3 protein: CASSFAGNSYEQYF

V gene: TRBV5-1
clone size: NA
J gene: TRBJ2-3
D gene: TRBD2
CDR3 DNA: TGCGCCAGCAGCTTGGAGCCCAGCGGGAGCCCAGATACGCAGTATTTT
CDR3 protein: CASSLEPSGSPDTQYF

V gene: TRBV28
clone size: NA
J gene: TRBJ1-5
D gene: NA
CDR3 DNA: TGTGCCAGCAGTTTAGGCTCTACCGGGCAGCCCCAGCATTTT
CDR3 protein: CASSLGSTGQPQHF

V gene: TRBV11-2
clone size: NA
J gene: TRBJ1-4
D gene: TRBD1
CDR3 DNA: TGTGCCAGCAGCCTGGGACAGGTCGCAACTAATGAAAAACTGTTTTTT
CDR3 protein: CASSLGQVATNEKLFF

V gene: TRBV2
clone size: few
J gene: TRBJ2-7
D gene: NA
CDR3 DNA: TGTGCCAGCAGGGACTACAGTATCTCCCTTTTGGGCGAGCAGTACTTC
CDR3 protein: CASRDYSISLLGEQYF

V gene: TRBV5-4
clone size: NA
J gene: TRBJ2-3
D gene: NA
CDR3 DNA: TGTGCCAGCAGCTCGGCGGGGAGCACAGATACGCAGTATTTT
CDR3 protein: CASSSAGSTDTQYF

V gene: TRBV6-1
clone size: NA
J gene: TRBJ1-2
D gene: NA
CDR3 DNA: TGTGCCAGCAGTGACCCAGGCTACACCTTC
CDR3 protein: CASSDPGYTF

V gene: TRBV28
clone size: NA
J gene: TRBJ1-2
D gene: NA
CDR3 DNA: TGTGCCAGCAGTTTGCCAGGGGAAGTTGGTGGCTACACCTTC
CDR3 protein: CASSLPGEVGGYTF

V gene: TRBV20-1
clone size: NA
J gene: TRBJ2-5
D gene: NA
CDR3 DNA: TGCAGCGGACAGAAAGAGACCCAGTACTTC
CDR3 protein: CSGQKETQYF

V gene: TRBV5-1
clone size: few
J gene: TRBJ2-7
D gene: TRBD1
CDR3 DNA: TGCGCCAGCAGCTCTCTACCCGGGACAGGCTTGGACGAGCAGTACTTC
CDR3 protein: CASSSLPGTGLDEQYF

V gene: TRBV7-6
clone size: NA
J gene: TRBJ2-1
D gene: TRBD2
CDR3 DNA: TGTGCCAGCAGCTCCGTAGCGGGAGGGCACAATGAGCAGTTCTTC
CDR3 protein: CASSSVAGGHNEQFF

V gene: TRBV11-2
clone size: NA
J gene: TRBJ1-1
D gene: TRBD1
CDR3 DNA: TGTGCCAGCACCCCAGGGGGAGTCCCAAGAGCTGGAGCTTTCTTT
CDR3 protein: CASTPGGVPRAGAFF

V gene: TRBV27
clone size: NA
J gene: TRBJ2-7
D gene: NA
CDR3 DNA: TGTGCCAGAGCACGGAGGGCAAGTAACGAGCAGTACTTC
CDR3 protein: CARARRASNEQYF

V gene: TRBV9
clone size: NA
J gene: TRBJ2-5
D gene: NA
CDR3 DNA: TGTGCCAGCAGCGCCACAGGGATCCAAGAGACCCAGTACTTC
CDR3 protein: CASSATGIQETQYF

V gene: TRBV5-1
clone size: NA
J gene: TRBJ2-2
D gene: TRBD1
CDR3 DNA: TGCGCCAGCAGCCCCGGGGCAGGGGGTACCGGGGAGCTGTTTTTT
CDR3 protein: CASSPGAGGTGELFF

V gene: TRBV4-3
clone size: NA
J gene: TRBJ2-3
D gene: TRBD2
CDR3 DNA: TGCGCCAGCAGCCAAGGGACTAGCGGGGCTGGGACAGATACGCAGTATTTT
CDR3 protein: CASSQGTSGAGTDTQYF

V gene: TRBV7-3
clone size: NA
J gene: TRBJ1-6
D gene: NA
CDR3 DNA: TGTGCCAGCAGCTTCGGGACACGAGTGTCGTTCTATAATTCACCCCTCCACTTT
CDR3 protein: CASSFGTRVSFYNSPLHF

V gene: TRBV3-1/TRBV3-2
clone size: NA
J gene: TRBJ2-1
D gene: NA
CDR3 DNA: TGTGCCAGCAGCCCACTCATCGGGGGAGGCAATGAGCAGTTCTTC
CDR3 protein: CASSPLIGGGNEQFF

V gene: TRBV7-9
clone size: few
J gene: TRBJ2-1
D gene: TRBD1
CDR3 DNA: TGTGCCAGCAGCTTTGACAGGGACAATGAGCAGTTCTTC
CDR3 protein: CASSFDRDNEQFF

V gene: TRBV5-1
clone size: NA
J gene: TRBJ2-2
D gene: NA
CDR3 DNA: TGCGCCAGCAGCTTAAGGCAGGGGTTCACCGGGGAGCTGTTTTTT
CDR3 protein: CASSLRQGFTGELFF

V gene: TRBV2
clone size: NA
J gene: TRBJ2-5
D gene: TRBD1
CDR3 DNA: TGTGCCAGCAGTGATGCGACAGGGGGGAAGGATTTGGCGGAGACCCAGTACTTC
CDR3 protein: CASSDATGGKDLAETQYF

V gene: TRBV2
clone size: NA
J gene: TRBJ1-1
D gene: TRBD1
CDR3 DNA: TGTGCCAGCAGACAAAGACAGGGGGCGAACACTGAAGCTTTCTTT
CDR3 protein: CASRQRQGANTEAFF

V gene: TRBV4-2
clone size: NA
J gene: TRBJ2-4
D gene: TRBD2
CDR3 DNA: TGTGCCAGCAGCCAAGAATATGCTAGCGGGAGAGGAGACATTCAGTACTTC
CDR3 protein: CASSQEYASGRGDIQYF

V gene: TRBV5-5
clone size: NA
J gene: TRBJ1-3
D gene: NA
CDR3 DNA: TGTGCCAGCAGCTTGGCCGGACAGCTCGTCTCTGGAAACACCATATATTTT
CDR3 protein: CASSLAGQLVSGNTIYF

V gene: TRBV6-1
clone size: NA
J gene: TRBJ2-7
D gene: TRBD1
CDR3 DNA: TGTGCCAGCAGTGAAGCGCACAGGGGAGCCTACGAGCAGTACTTC
CDR3 protein: CASSEAHRGAYEQYF

V gene: TRBV6-2/TRBV6-3
clone size: NA
J gene: TRBJ2-1
D gene: TRBD1
CDR3 DNA: TGTGCCAGCAGGCCTACAGGGGACTCCTACAATGAGCAGTTCTTC
CDR3 protein: CASRPTGDSYNEQFF

V gene: TRBV23-1
clone size: once
J gene: TRBJ2-3
D gene: NA
CDR3 DNA: TGCGCCAGCAGTCAATCCCACAGGGAGAAGGATACGCAGTATTTT
CDR3 protein: CASSQSHREKDTQYF

V gene: TRBV28
clone size: NA
J gene: TRBJ1-5
D gene: TRBD1
CDR3 DNA: TGTGCCAGCAGTTTACGAGTGACAGGGGACCTTAATCAGCCCCAGCATTTT
CDR3 protein: CASSLRVTGDLNQPQHF

V gene: TRBV29-1
clone size: once
J gene: TRBJ1-5
D gene: NA
CDR3 DNA: TGCAGCGTTCAGGACAGCCTCCCCAATCAGCCCCAGCATTTT
CDR3 protein: CSVQDSLPNQPQHF

V gene: TRBV11-1
clone size: few
J gene: TRBJ1-1
D gene: NA
CDR3 DNA: TGTGCCAGCAGCTTACGGGACACTGAAGCTTTCTTT
CDR3 protein: CASSLRDTEAFF

V gene: TRBV7-2
clone size: NA
J gene: TRBJ2-5
D gene: NA
CDR3 DNA: TGTGCCAGCAGCTTAGCGCGTAAGGGGGGGCGGGACCAGTACTTC
CDR3 protein: CASSLARKGGRDQYF

V gene: TRBV7-9
clone size: NA
J gene: TRBJ1-1
D gene: TRBD1
CDR3 DNA: TGTGCCAGCAGCTTAGGGACAGGGGAAGCTTTCTTT
CDR3 protein: CASSLGTGEAFF

V gene: TRBV7-8
clone size: NA
J gene: TRBJ1-2
D gene: TRBD1
CDR3 DNA: TGTGCCAGCAGCGACGTACGGACAGGGTCCTATGGCTACACCTTC
CDR3 protein: CASSDVRTGSYGYTF

V gene: TRBV9
clone size: NA
J gene: TRBJ1-2
D gene: TRBD1
CDR3 DNA: TGTGCCAGCAGCGCGGGGACAGGGTTTGCCTATGGCTACACCTTC
CDR3 protein: CASSAGTGFAYGYTF

V gene: TRBV30
clone size: NA
J gene: TRBJ2-7
D gene: NA
CDR3 DNA: TGTGCCTGGAGATTAGTCGCCACGCAATCCTACGAGCAGTACTTC
CDR3 protein: CAWRLVATQSYEQYF